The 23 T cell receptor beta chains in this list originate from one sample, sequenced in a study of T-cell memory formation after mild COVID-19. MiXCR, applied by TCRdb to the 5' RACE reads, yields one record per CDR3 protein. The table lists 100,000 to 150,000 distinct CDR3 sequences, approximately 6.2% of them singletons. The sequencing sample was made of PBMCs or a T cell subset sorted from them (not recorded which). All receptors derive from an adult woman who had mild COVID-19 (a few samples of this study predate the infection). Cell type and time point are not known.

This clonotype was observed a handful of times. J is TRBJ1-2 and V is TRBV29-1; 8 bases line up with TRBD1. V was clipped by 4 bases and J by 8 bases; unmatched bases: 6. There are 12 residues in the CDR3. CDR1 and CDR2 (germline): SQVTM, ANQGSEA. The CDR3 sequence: CSVAQGAKGYTF. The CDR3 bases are TGCAGCGTTGCTCAGGGGGCGAAAGGCTACACCTTC.

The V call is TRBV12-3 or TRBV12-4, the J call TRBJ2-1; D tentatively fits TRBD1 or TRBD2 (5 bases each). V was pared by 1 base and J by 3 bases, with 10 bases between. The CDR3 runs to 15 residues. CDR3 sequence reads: CASSLGGTVYNEQFF. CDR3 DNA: TGTGCCAGCAGTTTAGGGGGGACGGTCTACAATGAGCAGTTCTTC.

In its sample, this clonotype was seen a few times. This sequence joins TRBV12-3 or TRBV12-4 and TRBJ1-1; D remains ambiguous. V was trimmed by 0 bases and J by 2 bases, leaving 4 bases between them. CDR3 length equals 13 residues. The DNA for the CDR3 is TGTGCCAGCAGTTTAGCCAGTAACACTGAAGCTTTCTTT. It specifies CASSLASNTEAFF.

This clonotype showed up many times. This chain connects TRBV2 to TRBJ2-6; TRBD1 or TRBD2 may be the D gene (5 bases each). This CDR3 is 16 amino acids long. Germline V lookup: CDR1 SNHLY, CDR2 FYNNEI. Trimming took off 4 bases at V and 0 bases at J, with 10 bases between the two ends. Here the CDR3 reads CASSGAGASGANVLTF. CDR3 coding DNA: TGTGCCAGCAGTGGGGCCGGGGCCTCTGGGGCCAACGTCCTGACTTTC.

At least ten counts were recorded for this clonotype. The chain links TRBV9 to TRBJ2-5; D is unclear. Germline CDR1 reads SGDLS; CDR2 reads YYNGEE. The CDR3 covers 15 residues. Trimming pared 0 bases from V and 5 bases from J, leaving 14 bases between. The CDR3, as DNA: TGTGCCAGCAGCGTAGGTAGCCTCCAAAGGGAGACCCAGTACTTC. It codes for CASSVGSLQRETQYF.

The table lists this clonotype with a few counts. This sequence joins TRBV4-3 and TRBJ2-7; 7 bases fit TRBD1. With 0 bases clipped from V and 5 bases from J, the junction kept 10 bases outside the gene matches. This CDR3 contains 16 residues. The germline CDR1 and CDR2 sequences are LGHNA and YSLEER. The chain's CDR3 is CASSQDAYDRVNEQYF. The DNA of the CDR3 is TGCGCCAGCAGCCAAGACGCCTACGACAGGGTCAACGAGCAGTACTTC.

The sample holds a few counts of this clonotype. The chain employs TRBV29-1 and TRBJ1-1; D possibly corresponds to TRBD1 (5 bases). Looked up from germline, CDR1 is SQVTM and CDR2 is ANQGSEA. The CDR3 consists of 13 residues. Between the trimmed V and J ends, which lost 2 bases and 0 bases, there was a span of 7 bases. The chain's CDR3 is CSVERGVNTEAFF. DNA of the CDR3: TGCAGCGTTGAAAGAGGGGTGAACACTGAAGCTTTCTTT.

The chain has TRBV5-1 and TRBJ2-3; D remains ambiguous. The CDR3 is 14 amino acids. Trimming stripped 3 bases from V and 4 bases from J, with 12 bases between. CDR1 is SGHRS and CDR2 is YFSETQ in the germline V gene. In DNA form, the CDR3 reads TGCGCCAGCAGCTCGGATCTGGCGCCAGATACGCAGTATTTT. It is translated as CASSSDLAPDTQYF.

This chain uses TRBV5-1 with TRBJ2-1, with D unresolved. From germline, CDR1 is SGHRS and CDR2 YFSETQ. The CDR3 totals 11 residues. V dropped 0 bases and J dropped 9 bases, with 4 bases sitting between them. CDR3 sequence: CASSLGVEQFF. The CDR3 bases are TGCGCCAGCAGCTTGGGGGTTGAGCAGTTCTTC.

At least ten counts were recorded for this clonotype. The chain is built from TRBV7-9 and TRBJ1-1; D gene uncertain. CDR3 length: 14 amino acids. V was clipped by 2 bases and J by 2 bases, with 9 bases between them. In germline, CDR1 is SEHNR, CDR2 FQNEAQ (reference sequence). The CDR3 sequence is CASSLSRLNTEAFF. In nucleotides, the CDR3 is TGTGCCAGCAGCTTATCTCGACTTAACACTGAAGCTTTCTTT.

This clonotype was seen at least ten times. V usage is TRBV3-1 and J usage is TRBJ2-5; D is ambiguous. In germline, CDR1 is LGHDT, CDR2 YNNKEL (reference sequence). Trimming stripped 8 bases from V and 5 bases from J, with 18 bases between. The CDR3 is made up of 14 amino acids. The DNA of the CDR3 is TGTGCCAGCTCGATAAGACAAAAAGGGGAGACCCAGTACTTC. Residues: CASSIRQKGETQYF.

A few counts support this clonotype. DNA of the CDR3: TGCGCCAGCAGCCAAGGAGGGGGCATCCTAAACTACGAGCAGTACTTC. Translating gives CASSQGGGILNYEQYF. The V gene is TRBV5-1, the J gene TRBJ2-7; tentatively, D is TRBD1 (7 bases). Trimming shortened V by 4 bases and J by 3 bases, and 20 bases separated the two germline ends. The CDR3 is 16 residues long. Germline V CDR1 and CDR2: SGHRS, YFSETQ.

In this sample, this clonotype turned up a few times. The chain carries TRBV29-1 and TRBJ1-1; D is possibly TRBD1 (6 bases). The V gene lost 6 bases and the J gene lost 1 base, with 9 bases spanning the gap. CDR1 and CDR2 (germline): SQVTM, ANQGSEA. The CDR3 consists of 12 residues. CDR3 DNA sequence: TGCAGCGTGGGGGGCCAGAACACTGAAGCTTTCTTT. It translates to CSVGGQNTEAFF.

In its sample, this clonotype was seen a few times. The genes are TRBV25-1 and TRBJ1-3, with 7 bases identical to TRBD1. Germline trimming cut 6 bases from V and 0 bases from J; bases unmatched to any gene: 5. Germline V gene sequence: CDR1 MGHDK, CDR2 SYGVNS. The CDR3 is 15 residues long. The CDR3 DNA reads TGTGCCAGCAGACAAACAGGGGACTCTGGAAACACCATATATTTT. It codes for CASRQTGDSGNTIYF. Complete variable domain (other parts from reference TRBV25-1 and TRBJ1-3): EADIYQTPRYLVIGTGKKITLECSQTMGHDKMYWYQQDPGMELHLIHYSYGVNSTEKGDLSSESTVSRIRTEHFPLTLESARPSHTSQYLCASRQTGDSGNTIYFGEGSWLTVV.

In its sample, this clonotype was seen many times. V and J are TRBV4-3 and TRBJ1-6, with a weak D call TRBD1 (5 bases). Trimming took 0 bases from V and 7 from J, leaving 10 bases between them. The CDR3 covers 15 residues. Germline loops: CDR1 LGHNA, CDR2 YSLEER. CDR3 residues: CASSQEAGNNSPLHF. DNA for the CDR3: TGCGCCAGCAGCCAAGAGGCAGGGAACAATTCACCCCTCCACTTT.

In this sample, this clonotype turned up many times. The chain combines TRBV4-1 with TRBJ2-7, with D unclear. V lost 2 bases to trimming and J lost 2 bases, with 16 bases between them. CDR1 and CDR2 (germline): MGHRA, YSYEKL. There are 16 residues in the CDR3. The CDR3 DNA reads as TGCGCCAGCAGCCAAACGAGTGTGGGCTTTACCTACGAGCAGTACTTC. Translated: CASSQTSVGFTYEQYF.

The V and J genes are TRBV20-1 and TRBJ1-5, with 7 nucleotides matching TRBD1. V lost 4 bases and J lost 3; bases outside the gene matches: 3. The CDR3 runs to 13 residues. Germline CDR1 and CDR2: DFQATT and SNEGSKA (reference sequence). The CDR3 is CSAMGQNNQPQHF. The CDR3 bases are TGCAGTGCTATGGGACAGAACAATCAGCCCCAGCATTTT.

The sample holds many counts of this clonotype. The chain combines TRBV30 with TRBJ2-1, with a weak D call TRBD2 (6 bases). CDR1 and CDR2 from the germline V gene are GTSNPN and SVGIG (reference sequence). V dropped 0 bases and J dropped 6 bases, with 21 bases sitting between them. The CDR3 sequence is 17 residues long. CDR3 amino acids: CAWSVARGGDFSNEQFF. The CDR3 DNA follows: TGTGCCTGGAGTGTAGCTCGAGGCGGGGACTTCTCCAATGAGCAGTTCTTC.

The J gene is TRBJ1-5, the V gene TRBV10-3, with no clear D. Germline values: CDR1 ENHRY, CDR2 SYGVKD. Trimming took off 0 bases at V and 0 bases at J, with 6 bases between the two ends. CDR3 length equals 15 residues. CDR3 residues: CAISESVSSNQPQHF. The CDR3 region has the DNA TGTGCCATCAGTGAGTCGGTCTCTAGCAATCAGCCCCAGCATTTT.

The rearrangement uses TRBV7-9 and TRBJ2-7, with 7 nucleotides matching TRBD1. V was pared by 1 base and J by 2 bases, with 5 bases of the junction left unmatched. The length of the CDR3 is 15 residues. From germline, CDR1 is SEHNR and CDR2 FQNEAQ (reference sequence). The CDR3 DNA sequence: TGTGCCAGCAGCTTAGAGGGGACAGTGGCCTACGAGCAGTACTTC. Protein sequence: CASSLEGTVAYEQYF. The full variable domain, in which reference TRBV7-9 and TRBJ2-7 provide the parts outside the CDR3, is DTGVSQNPRHKITKRGQNVTFRCDPISEHNRLYWYRQTLGQGPEFLTYFQNEAQLEKSRLLSDRFSAERPKGSFSTLEIQRTEQGDSAMYLCASSLEGTVAYEQYFGPGTRLTVT.

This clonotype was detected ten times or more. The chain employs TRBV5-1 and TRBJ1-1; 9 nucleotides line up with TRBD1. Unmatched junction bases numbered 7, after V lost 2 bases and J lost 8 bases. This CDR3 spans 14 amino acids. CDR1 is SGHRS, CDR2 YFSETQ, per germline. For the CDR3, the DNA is TGCGCCAGCAGCTTACAGGGGGCGTCCGTCGAAGCTTTCTTT. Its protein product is CASSLQGASVEAFF.

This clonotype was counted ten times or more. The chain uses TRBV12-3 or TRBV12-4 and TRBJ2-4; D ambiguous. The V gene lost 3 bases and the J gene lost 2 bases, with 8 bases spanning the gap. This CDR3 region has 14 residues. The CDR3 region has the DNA TGTGCCAGCAGTTTTGCGGCCACCAAAAACATTCAGTACTTC. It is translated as CASSFAATKNIQYF.

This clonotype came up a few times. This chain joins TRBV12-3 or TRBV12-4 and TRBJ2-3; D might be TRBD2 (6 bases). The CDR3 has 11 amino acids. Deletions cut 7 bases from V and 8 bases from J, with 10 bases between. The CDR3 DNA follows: TGTGCCAGCATGTTGGAGGGTACGCAGTATTTT. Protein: CASMLEGTQYF.